A single sample gave rise to the 30 T cell receptor beta chains below, sequenced in a study of T cells after yellow fever vaccination. MiXCR, applied by TCRdb to the 5' RACE reads, yields one record per CDR3 protein. The data contain around 110,000 distinct CDR3 sequences, more than 7.5% of them seen just once; the ten biggest clones take up around 25%. Specimen: CD8+ T cells sorted from PBMCs, collected 45 days after the yellow fever booster vaccination. The receptor source for this set is a man aged 30 to 45 who received the YFV17D yellow fever vaccine.

This clonotype was recorded at least ten times. The rearrangement joins TRBV7-9 to TRBJ2-3; D unclear. Trimming shortened V by 5 bases and J by 2 bases, and 8 bases separated the two germline ends. Looked up from germline, CDR1 is SEHNR and CDR2 is FQNEAQ (reference sequence). The CDR3 is 13 amino acids. The chain's CDR3 is CASSPPDTDTQYF. The CDR3 bases are TGTGCCAGCAGCCCCCCGGACACAGATACGCAGTATTTT. The variable domain in full, completed from reference TRBV7-9 and TRBJ2-3, reads DTGVSQNPRHKITKRGQNVTFRCDPISEHNRLYWYRQTLGQGPEFLTYFQNEAQLEKSRLLSDRFSAERPKGSFSTLEIQRTEQGDSAMYLCASSPPDTDTQYFGPGTRLTVL.

This clonotype showed up many times. This chain connects TRBV20-1 to TRBJ2-7, with 7 bases that match TRBD2. V was pared by 6 bases and J by 0 bases, with 8 bases of the junction left unmatched. The CDR3 extends over 14 amino acids. From germline, CDR1 is DFQATT and CDR2 SNEGSKA (reference sequence). Here the CDR3 DNA reads TGCAGTGCGCGTAGCGGGCCTCTCTCCTACGAGCAGTACTTC. This translates into CSARSGPLSYEQYF.

The chain has TRBV14 and TRBJ2-3; D tentatively reads TRBD1 or TRBD2 (5 bases each). The ends were cut back, 3 bases at V and 6 bases at J, with 10 bases in the middle. CDR1 and CDR2 from the germline V gene are SGHDN and FVKESK. The CDR3 has 13 amino acids. CDR3 sequence reads: CASSHTGDDTQYF. The DNA of the CDR3 is TGTGCCAGCAGCCACACTGGGGACGATACGCAGTATTTT. The full variable domain, with the rest looked up from reference TRBV14 and TRBJ2-3, is EAGVTQFPSHSVIEKGQTVTLRCDPISGHDNLYWYRRVMGKEIKFLLHFVKESKQDESGMPNNRFLAERTGGTYSTLKVQPAELEDSGVYFCASSHTGDDTQYFGPGTRLTVL.

This clonotype was observed many times. V and J are TRBV7-9 and TRBJ2-2; D gene uncertain. V was shortened by 2 bases and J by 3 bases, with 7 bases between the two germline ends. Germline CDR1 reads SEHNR; CDR2 reads FQNEAQ (reference sequence). The CDR3 consists of 14 residues. The DNA of the CDR3 is TGTGCCAGCAGCTTATCAGGATACACCGGGGAGCTGTTTTTT. Its translation is CASSLSGYTGELFF. Supplemented by reference TRBV7-9 and TRBJ2-2, the full variable domain reads DTGVSQNPRHKITKRGQNVTFRCDPISEHNRLYWYRQTLGQGPEFLTYFQNEAQLEKSRLLSDRFSAERPKGSFSTLEIQRTEQGDSAMYLCASSLSGYTGELFFGEGSRLTVL.

This clonotype was counted a few times. The V call is TRBV20-1, the J call TRBJ1-3; D unresolved. This CDR3 is built from 16 residues. Trimming cost V 5 bases and J 0 bases, with 17 bases left between them. Looked up from germline, CDR1 is DFQATT and CDR2 is SNEGSKA (reference sequence). The CDR3 nucleotides read TGCAGTGCTGGGCCGGTGGGGAATGCCTCTGGAAACACCATATATTTT. It is translated as CSAGPVGNASGNTIYF.

The sample holds many counts of this clonotype. In DNA, the CDR3 is TGTGCCTCAACCAACGCCAACACCGGGGAGCTGTTTTTT. Translating gives CASTNANTGELFF. The chain couples TRBV27 to TRBJ2-2; D remains unclear. This CDR3 has 13 residues. Germline lookup yields CDR1 MNHEY and CDR2 SMNVEV (reference sequence). V was trimmed by 11 bases and J by 2 bases, leaving 12 bases between them.

The rearrangement joins TRBV12-5 to TRBJ2-1; D possibly corresponds to TRBD1 (5 bases). The germline V and J ends were trimmed by 0 bases and 2 bases, with 14 bases remaining between them. Germline assignment: CDR1 LGHNT and CDR2 FRNRAP. CDR3 length: 17 residues. The CDR3 region has the DNA TGTGCTAGTGGTTTGGTATTGAACAGGCTCCCCTACAATGAGCAGTTCTTC. Amino acid sequence: CASGLVLNRLPYNEQFF. The full variable domain, in which reference TRBV12-5 and TRBJ2-1 provide the parts outside the CDR3, is DARVTQTPRHKVTEMGQEVTMRCQPILGHNTVFWYRQTMMQGLELLAYFRNRAPLDDSGMPKDRFSAEMPDATLATLKIQPSEPRDSAVYFCASGLVLNRLPYNEQFFGPGTRLTVL.

The genes are TRBV2 and TRBJ2-2, with 7 bases that match TRBD1. CDR1 is SNHLY, CDR2 FYNNEI, per germline. V lost 9 bases to trimming and J lost 5 bases; unmatched junction nucleotides: 12. The CDR3 consists of 15 residues. In nucleotides, the CDR3 is TGTGCCAGGCGGCTGGCAGGGGGTTCAACCGGGGAGCTGTTTTTT. Translated, it gives CARRLAGGSTGELFF.

This clonotype was seen more than once but under ten times. The CDR3 nucleotides read TGTGCCAGCCCGGCAACTCCCACAACAGGGCGAAAGGGGTACTACGAGCAGTACTTC. Encoded protein: CASPATPTTGRKGYYEQYF. This chain joins TRBV11-2 and TRBJ2-7, with D perhaps TRBD1 (6 bases). This CDR3 comprises 19 residues. Trimming stripped 8 bases from V and 3 bases from J, with 32 bases between. Germline CDR1 and CDR2: SGHAT and FQNNGV.

The J gene is TRBJ2-7, the V gene TRBV29-1; possible D gene TRBD2, 5 bases. The V end lost 6 bases, the J end lost 6 bases, and 15 bases lay between the germline ends. From germline, CDR1 is SQVTM and CDR2 ANQGSEA. The CDR3 sequence is 12 residues long. The CDR3 sequence is CSVWTRAGEQYF. The CDR3, as DNA: TGCAGCGTGTGGACTCGCGCCGGCGAGCAGTACTTC.

This clonotype was observed at least ten times. The chain is built from TRBV5-1 and TRBJ2-7; D may be TRBD1 or TRBD2 (6 bases each). CDR1 and CDR2 (germline): SGHRS, YFSETQ. The CDR3 runs to 15 residues. Trimming took off 0 bases at V and 2 bases at J, with 12 bases between the two ends. CDR3 protein: CASSLGGTRAYEQYF. The CDR3 region has the DNA TGCGCCAGCAGCTTGGGCGGGACAAGAGCCTACGAGCAGTACTTC.

The table lists this clonotype with a few counts. This rearrangement joins TRBV30 to TRBJ2-1; perhaps TRBD2 as D (5 bases). The CDR3 covers 13 residues. V shed 4 bases and J shed 7 bases, with 14 bases lying between them. Germline V CDR1 and CDR2: GTSNPN, SVGIG (reference sequence). This CDR3 is CAWTPPGGNEQFF. The CDR3 nucleotides are TGTGCCTGGACCCCCCCAGGAGGAAATGAGCAGTTCTTC.

This clonotype was seen many times. This rearrangement joins TRBV7-2 to TRBJ2-2; D remains ambiguous. Germline CDR1 is SGHTA and CDR2 is FQGNSA. The CDR3 contains 13 residues. V was pared by 3 bases and J by 2 bases, with 4 bases between. CDR3 in DNA: TGTGCCAGCAGCTTTCATAACACCGGGGAGCTGTTTTTT. Translated, it gives CASSFHNTGELFF.

This clonotype was counted ten times or more. The rearrangement joins TRBV20-1 to TRBJ2-1; D is ambiguous. From germline, CDR1 is DFQATT and CDR2 SNEGSKA (reference sequence). Between the trimmed V and J ends, which lost 0 bases and 6 bases, there was a span of 9 bases. The CDR3 spans 13 residues. This CDR3 is CSARDIDFNEQFF. DNA of the CDR3: TGCAGTGCTAGAGATATCGACTTCAATGAGCAGTTCTTC.

This clonotype showed up many times. The J gene is TRBJ2-7, the V gene TRBV29-1, with D possibly matching TRBD2 (5 bases). This CDR3 region has 15 residues. Germline V gene sequence: CDR1 SQVTM, CDR2 ANQGSEA. The V and J ends lost 2 bases and 2 bases respectively, with 16 bases between them. CDR3 sequence reads: CSVERSGYGTYEQYF. CDR3 DNA: TGCAGCGTTGAAAGGAGTGGCTACGGGACCTACGAGCAGTACTTC.

This clonotype was observed many times. The gene calls are TRBV6-5 and TRBJ2-5; possibly TRBD2 for D (5 bases). Germline CDR1 reads MNHEY; CDR2 reads SVGAGI. This CDR3 contains 15 residues. Trimming shortened V by 3 bases and J by 3 bases, and 14 bases separated the two germline ends. CDR3 in amino acids: CASSYVASPKETQYF. CDR3 DNA: TGTGCCAGCAGTTATGTCGCTAGCCCGAAAGAGACCCAGTACTTC.

This clonotype was recorded at least ten times. J is TRBJ1-1 and V is TRBV5-1; D is unresolved. The CDR3 is made up of 13 amino acids. V was cut by 4 bases and J by 0 bases, with 7 bases left in between. Germline V gene sequence: CDR1 SGHRS, CDR2 YFSETQ. In nucleotides, the CDR3 is TGCGCCAGCAGCCCCAGTGTGAACACTGAAGCTTTCTTT. This translates into CASSPSVNTEAFF.

This clonotype was observed at least ten times. This chain joins TRBV5-1 and TRBJ2-7; TRBD2 aligns across 13 bases. The CDR3 is 17 amino acids. With V trimmed by 0 bases and J by 5 bases, 8 bases remained unmatched. In germline, CDR1 is SGHRS, CDR2 YFSETQ. In nucleotides, the CDR3 is TGCGCCAGCAGCTTGGAACATTACGGGACTAGCGGGAACGAGCAGTACTTC. Its protein product is CASSLEHYGTSGNEQYF.

This chain connects TRBV20-1 to TRBJ2-7; 12 positions match TRBD2. The CDR3 runs 15 residues. With V trimmed by 4 bases and J by 4 bases, 8 bases remained unmatched. The V gene's germline CDR1 is DFQATT and CDR2 SNEGSKA (reference sequence). CDR3 sequence: CSATLKGTSGYEQYF. The CDR3 nucleotides are TGCAGTGCTACCCTTAAGGGGACTAGCGGGTACGAGCAGTACTTC.

This clonotype was detected ten times or more. This chain uses TRBV5-1 with TRBJ2-3; no reliable D call. Germline lookup yields CDR1 SGHRS and CDR2 YFSETQ. CDR3 size: 15 residues. Trimming removed 7 bases at V and 2 bases at J, with 17 bases between. The CDR3 DNA follows: TGCGCCAGCCGACCCTTATGGATGGACACAGATACGCAGTATTTT. Its protein is CASRPLWMDTDTQYF.

At least ten counts were recorded for this clonotype. This chain connects TRBV7-9 to TRBJ2-7; D is perhaps TRBD1 (9 bases). The V end lost 5 bases, the J end lost 0 bases, and 35 bases lay between the germline ends. CDR3 length equals 22 residues. Germline CDR1 and CDR2: SEHNR and FQNEAQ (reference sequence). CDR3 bases: TGTGCCAGCAGCAGTATCGGGGGACAGGGTTCGGATGGTAGCGGGGTCTCCTACGAGCAGTACTTC. Translating it yields CASSSIGGQGSDGSGVSYEQYF.

The table lists this clonotype with many counts. The chain has TRBV27 and TRBJ1-6, with TRBD1 as a possible D gene (6 bases). The CDR3 runs 13 residues. Trimming took 10 bases from V and 9 from J, leaving 16 bases between them. Germline CDR1 is MNHEY and CDR2 is SMNVEV (reference sequence). CDR3 amino acids: CATMGGGFSPLHF. As DNA, the CDR3 is TGTGCCACCATGGGAGGGGGTTTTTCACCCCTCCACTTT.

This clonotype was recorded at least ten times. The V gene is TRBV29-1, the J gene TRBJ1-2; D not certain. This CDR3 region has 8 residues. CDR1 is SQVTM, CDR2 ANQGSEA, per germline. Trimming shortened V by 4 bases and J by 8 bases, and 2 bases separated the two germline ends. Here the CDR3 reads CSVGGYTF. The CDR3 nucleotides are TGCAGCGTTGGGGGCTACACCTTC.

This clonotype was counted at least ten times. The rearrangement joins TRBV9 to TRBJ2-7; TRBD2 aligns across 10 bases. The V gene's germline CDR1 is SGDLS and CDR2 YYNGEE. Trimming took 2 bases from V and 1 from J; bases not matched to a gene: 6. The CDR3 contains 16 residues. The CDR3 spells CASSVIAGGPSYEQYF. In nucleotides, the CDR3 is TGTGCCAGCAGCGTTATAGCGGGAGGCCCGTCCTACGAGCAGTACTTC.

Remarks on this clonotype: A clone one base away is much larger, so this may be a read error. This chain connects TRBV12-3 or TRBV12-4 to TRBJ2-2, with D perhaps being TRBD1 or TRBD2 (5 bases each). This CDR3 comprises 15 residues. The V end was cut by 6 bases, the J end by 4 bases, with 15 bases between. The CDR3 region has the DNA TGTGCCAGCAGCCCCGGGGCTAGAGGCACCGGGGAGCTGTTTTTT. Amino acids: CASSPGARGTGELFF.

This clonotype was counted ten times or more. The chain employs TRBV6-5 and TRBJ2-1; no firm D call. Germline V gene lookup returns CDR1 MNHEY and CDR2 SVGAGI. The CDR3 covers 17 residues. Trimming shortened V by 4 bases and J by 2 bases, and 18 bases separated the two germline ends. CDR3 region: CASSSSGFIIAYNEQFF. The CDR3 nucleotides read TGTGCCAGCAGTTCCTCAGGATTCATCATAGCCTACAATGAGCAGTTCTTC.

This clonotype showed up many times. The chain carries TRBV27 and TRBJ2-7; 8 positions match TRBD1. Trimming at V came to 8 bases and at J to 1 base, leaving 7 bases not matched to a gene. There are 14 residues in the CDR3. Germline values: CDR1 MNHEY, CDR2 SMNVEV (reference sequence). The CDR3 reads CASSSGQGSYEQYF. DNA of the CDR3: TGTGCCAGCTCCTCTGGACAGGGATCCTACGAGCAGTACTTC.

This clonotype was observed many times. This chain links TRBV5-6 with TRBJ2-7; weak D call: TRBD2 (5 bases). This CDR3 comprises 15 residues. V gave up 3 bases and J gave up 0 bases, with 13 bases separating them. Germline V gives CDR1 SGHDT, CDR2 YYEEEE. In DNA form, the CDR3 reads TGTGCCAGCAGCTCCGCGGGCCGGGACTCCTACGAGCAGTACTTC. The encoded protein is CASSSAGRDSYEQYF.

The chain has TRBV28 and TRBJ2-2, with unresolved D. Deletions cut 6 bases from V and 6 bases from J, with 11 bases between. The length of the CDR3 is 13 residues. The germline gives CDR1 MDHEN, CDR2 SYDVKM. For the CDR3, the DNA is TGTGCCAGCAGGGAAAGAGGACCCGGGGAGCTGTTTTTT. Residues: CASRERGPGELFF.

This clonotype was detected ten times or more. The rearrangement joins TRBV7-2 to TRBJ1-1; a weak D match, TRBD1 (5 bases). The germline gives CDR1 SGHTA, CDR2 FQGNSA. Trimming took off 1 base at V and 4 bases at J, with 16 bases between the two ends. This CDR3 region has 16 residues. The CDR3 DNA sequence: TGTGCCAGCAGCTTAGTCGGCCCCGGAGGGGTCACTGAAGCTTTCTTT. Its translation: CASSLVGPGGVTEAFF.